The present T cell receptor beta chain was sequenced within a study of blood T cell repertoires in COVID-19. Germline V gene sequence: CDR1 PRHDT, CDR2 FYEKMQ (reference sequence). With 0 bases removed from V and 2 bases from J, the gap between germline ends came to 14 bases. This CDR3 comprises 16 residues. In the original workflow: From reference gene primer amplification, estimates of nucleated cell counts were derived. The data were produced by immunoSEQ multiplex PCR, yet TCRdb's version contains in-frame clones alone and is incomplete. The DNA was the basis for D and trimming; V, J and clone size are from that table. The table lists a few hundred thousand clones, 85% to 90% of them singletons.

This rearrangement joins TRBV13 to TRBJ2-7; D perhaps matches TRBD1 (5 bases). The sample consisted of peripheral blood. The clonotype comes from a human donor in a cohort sampled during active COVID-19. The DNA of the CDR3 is TGTGCCAGCAGCTTAGGGGTTCGGCAGGGAACCTACGAGCAGTACTTC. It specifies CASSLGVRQGTYEQYF.